This TCR beta chain was sequenced for a study of PD-L1 blockade in urothelial cancer. Study as a whole: Starting at some point between 2014 and 2015, patients were given atezolizumab (1,200 mg intravenously every 3 weeks). Patients with male sex and bladder-origin urothelial cancer accounted for about 85% of the roughly 30 enrolled. Chemotherapy regimens numbering 0 to 3 had been given to patients.

Time point noted: pretreatment peripheral blood. The templates were synthetic TCR analogs, and they were spiked into each PCR. Repertoires were generated with immunoSEQ multiplex PCR, while TCRdb's copy carries only in-frame clones and drops some. The sample records about 55,000 clones, roughly 80% being singletons. Points on this clone: One end of the junction is discordant with germline, which a read error may explain.

Germline CDR1 is SSHAT and CDR2 is FNYEAQ (reference sequence). This CDR3 is built from 15 residues. The sequence was obtained from a man aged 45-65 years with urothelial cancer. The source material was PBMCs, sampled around atezolizumab (anti-PD-L1) treatment. The chain recombines TRBV7-7 with TRBJ2-5, with TRBD1 identical over 8 bases. The CDR3: CASSPGQGALETQYF. CDR3 bases: TGTGCTAGCAGCCCCGGACAGGGAGCTTTAGAGACCCAGTACTTC.